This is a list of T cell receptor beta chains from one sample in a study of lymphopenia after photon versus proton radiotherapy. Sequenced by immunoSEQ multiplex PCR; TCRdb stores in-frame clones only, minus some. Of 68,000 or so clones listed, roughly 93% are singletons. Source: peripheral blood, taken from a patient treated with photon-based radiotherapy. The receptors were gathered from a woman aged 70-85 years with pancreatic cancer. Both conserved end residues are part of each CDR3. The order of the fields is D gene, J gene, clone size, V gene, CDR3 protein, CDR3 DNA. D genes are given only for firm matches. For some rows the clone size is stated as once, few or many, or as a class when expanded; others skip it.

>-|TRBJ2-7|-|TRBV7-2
CASSPYIIREYEQYF
TGTGCCAGCAGCCCCTATATAATCAGGGAGTACGAGCAGTACTTC
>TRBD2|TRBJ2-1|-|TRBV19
CASSISGRSYNEQFF
TGTGCCAGTAGTATTTCCGGGAGGTCATACAATGAGCAGTTCTTC
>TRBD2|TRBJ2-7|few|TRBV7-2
CASSLAPLAGGANYEQYF
TGTGCCAGCAGCTTAGCCCCTCTGGCGGGAGGGGCCAACTACGAGCAGTACTTC
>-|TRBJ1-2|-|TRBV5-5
CASSLGQYDYGYTF
TGTGCCAGCAGCTTGGGACAGTATGACTATGGCTACACCTTC
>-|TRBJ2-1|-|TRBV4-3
CASSQDPAGYNEQFF
TGCGCCAGCAGCCAAGATCCTGCAGGGTACAATGAGCAGTTCTTC
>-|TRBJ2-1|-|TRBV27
CASSLLRLADNEQFF
TGTGCCAGCAGTTTATTACGGCTAGCCGATAATGAGCAGTTCTTC
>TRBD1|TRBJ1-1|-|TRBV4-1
CASSQDPPRQGWTEAFF
TGCGCCAGCAGCCAAGACCCACCGAGACAGGGTTGGACTGAAGCTTTCTTT
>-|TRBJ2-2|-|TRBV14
CASSQILGATGELFF
TGTGCCAGCAGCCAAATATTGGGAGCTACCGGGGAGCTGTTTTTT
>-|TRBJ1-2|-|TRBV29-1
CAEGDSNYGYTF
TGCGCAGAGGGGGATTCTAACTATGGCTACACCTTC
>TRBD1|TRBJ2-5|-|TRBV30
CAWRKTGGAETQYF
TGTGCCTGGAGGAAGACAGGGGGTGCGGAGACCCAGTACTTC
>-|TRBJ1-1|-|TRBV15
CATSHSMNTEAFF
TGTGCCACCAGTCACAGTATGAACACTGAAGCTTTCTTT
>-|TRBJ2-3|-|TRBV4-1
CASSQARAPTDTQYF
TGCGCCAGCAGCCAAGCGCGAGCACCTACAGATACGCAGTATTTT
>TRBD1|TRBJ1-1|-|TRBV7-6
CASSLGPGGVNTEAFF
TGTGCCAGCAGCTTAGGGCCAGGGGGCGTGAACACTGAAGCTTTCTTT
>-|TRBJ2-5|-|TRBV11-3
CASSPRGARETQYF
TGTGCCAGCAGCCCTAGGGGGGCGCGTGAGACCCAGTACTTC
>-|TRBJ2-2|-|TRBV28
CASSLRGIGNTGELFF
TGTGCCAGCAGTTTACGAGGGATTGGGAACACCGGGGAGCTGTTTTTT
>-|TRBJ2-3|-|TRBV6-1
CASSAWDFTDTQYF
TGTGCCAGCAGTGCGTGGGACTTCACAGATACGCAGTATTTT
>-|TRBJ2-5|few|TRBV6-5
CASSYSGQETETQYF
TGTGCCAGCAGTTACTCGGGGCAGGAGACGGAGACCCAGTACTTC
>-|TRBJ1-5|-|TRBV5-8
CASSNLLGNQPQHF
TGTGCCAGCAGCAACTTGCTTGGCAATCAGCCCCAGCATTTT
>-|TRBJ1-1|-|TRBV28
CASSPRDGNTEAFF
TGTGCCAGCAGTCCCCGGGACGGCAACACTGAAGCTTTCTTT
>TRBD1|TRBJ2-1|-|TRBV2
CASSVFGTANNEQFF
TGTGCCAGCAGCGTTTTCGGGACAGCCAACAATGAGCAGTTCTTC
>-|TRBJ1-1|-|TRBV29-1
CSVVRTREAFF
TGCAGCGTTGTCCGGACTAGGGAAGCTTTCTTT
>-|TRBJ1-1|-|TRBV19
CASSIRGNTEAFF
TGTGCCAGTAGTATAAGAGGGAACACTGAAGCTTTCTTT
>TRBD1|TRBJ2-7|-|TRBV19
CASSSTGVSSYEQYF
TGTGCCAGTAGTTCAACAGGGGTGAGCTCCTACGAGCAGTACTTC
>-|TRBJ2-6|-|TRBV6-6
CASSREGANVLTF
TGTGCCAGCAGCCGGGAGGGGGCCAACGTCCTGACTTTC
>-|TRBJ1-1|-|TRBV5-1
CASSLTFWGNTEAFF
TGCGCCAGCAGCTTGACCTTTTGGGGGAACACTGAAGCTTTCTTT
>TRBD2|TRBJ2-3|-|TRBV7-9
CASSLVASGSTDTQYF
TGTGCCAGCAGCTTAGTAGCTAGCGGGAGCACAGATACGCAGTATTTT
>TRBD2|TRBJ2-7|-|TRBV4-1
CASSQGSGPNYEQYF
TGCGCCAGCAGCCAAGGTAGCGGGCCGAATTACGAGCAGTACTTC
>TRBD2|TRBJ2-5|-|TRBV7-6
CASSPSWREGVTQYF
TGTGCCAGCAGTCCCTCCTGGCGGGAGGGGGTGACCCAGTACTTC
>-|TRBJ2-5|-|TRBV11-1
CASGGQWAAQYF
TGTGCCAGCGGGGGCCAGTGGGCGGCCCAGTACTTC
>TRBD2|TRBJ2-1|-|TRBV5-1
CASSPLSRAGGGNEQFF
TGCGCCAGCAGCCCTCTCTCCAGGGCGGGAGGGGGCAATGAGCAGTTCTTC
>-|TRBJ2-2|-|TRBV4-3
CASSQEPETGELFF
TGCGCCAGCAGCCAAGAACCAGAAACCGGGGAGCTGTTTTTT
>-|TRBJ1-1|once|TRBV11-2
CASSFLQRNTEAFF
TGTGCCAGCAGCTTCTTACAAAGGAACACTGAAGCTTTCTTT
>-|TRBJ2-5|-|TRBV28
CASSSKWSKETQYF
TGTGCCAGCAGTTCAAAATGGTCAAAGGAGACCCAGTACTTC
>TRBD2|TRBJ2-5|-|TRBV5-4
CASSLRLAGETQYF
TGTGCCAGCAGCTTAAGGCTAGCGGGGGAGACCCAGTACTTC
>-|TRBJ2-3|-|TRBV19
CASSRTPTTDTQYF
TGTGCCAGTAGTCGAACGCCTACGACAGATACGCAGTATTTT
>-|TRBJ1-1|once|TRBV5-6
CASSLGGFLTEAFF
TGTGCCAGCAGCTTAGGGGGGTTTTTGACTGAAGCTTTCTTT